The 22 T cell receptor beta chains given below trace back to one sample, sequenced in a study of shared clonotypes between healthy human individuals. TCRdb's table, derived via immunoSEQ multiplex PCR, lists solely in-frame clones and lacks some. This sample carries under 2.5 million clones, about 90% of them seen once, and the ten largest clones take around 0.4%. The sequenced material came from naive CD4+ T cells from PBMCs. Subset in this sample: CD45RA+ positively selected. The receptor source for this set is a man younger than 35 in good health. Some clones in this sample may be carry-over from other donors' samples.

The chain uses TRBV15 and TRBJ2-3; a weak D match, TRBD1 (6 bases). The CDR3 consists of 16 residues. Deletions cut 1 base from V and 4 bases from J, with 15 bases between. CDR1 is LNHNV, CDR2 YYDKDF, per germline (reference sequence). CDR3 bases: TGTGCCACCAGCAGAGGGACAGAATCGACCTCAGATACGCAGTATTTT. Amino acid sequence: CATSRGTESTSDTQYF.

The chain links TRBV6-5 to TRBJ1-1; D perhaps matches TRBD1 (6 bases). V was trimmed by 0 bases and J by 2 bases, leaving 10 bases between them. The CDR3 has 15 residues. Germline V gene data show CDR1 as MNHEY and CDR2 as SVGAGI. This CDR3 reads CASSYSAGHNTEAFF. The CDR3 DNA reads as TGTGCCAGCAGTTACTCGGCGGGACATAACACTGAAGCTTTCTTT.

The rearrangement links TRBV11-2 to TRBJ2-2, with 7 positions matching TRBD1. Germline CDR1 SGHAT, CDR2 FQNNGV. The CDR3 has 13 residues. J lost 6 bases, V lost 4 bases, and 2 bases had no gene match. The CDR3 DNA is TGTGCCAGCAGCTCAGACAGGGCCGGGGAGCTGTTTTTT. This translates into CASSSDRAGELFF.

This clone was detected once. This chain connects TRBV9 to TRBJ1-5, with no clear D. This CDR3 comprises 13 residues. Trimming shortened V by 1 base and J by 3 bases, and 5 bases separated the two germline ends. Germline lookup yields CDR1 SGDLS and CDR2 YYNGEE. The CDR3 nucleotides read TGTGCCAGCAGCGTATTTGACAATCAGCCCCAGCATTTT. Amino acids: CASSVFDNQPQHF.

The V and J genes are TRBV27 and TRBJ2-2; 8 bases fit TRBD1. The CDR3 runs 16 residues. The V segment lost 5 bases and the J segment 8 bases; nucleotides outside the gene matches: 13. In germline, CDR1 is MNHEY, CDR2 SMNVEV (reference sequence). This CDR3 reads CASSPAASGGSGELFF. The CDR3 nucleotides are TGTGCCAGCAGTCCCGCCGCATCAGGGGGCTCTGGGGAGCTGTTTTTT.

This chain links TRBV28 with TRBJ2-2; TRBD2 agrees at 12 bases. The CDR3 consists of 19 residues. J lost 5 bases, V lost 5 bases, and 15 bases had no gene match. Looked up from germline, CDR1 is MDHEN and CDR2 is SYDVKM. This chain's CDR3 is CASSPRDLAGGLMTGELFF. The CDR3 DNA reads as TGTGCCAGCAGTCCGCGGGATCTAGCGGGGGGGCTTATGACCGGGGAGCTGTTTTTT.

The rearrangement links TRBV5-4 to TRBJ1-2, with TRBD1 identical over 11 bases. After removal of 6 bases from V and 8 bases from J, the junction contained 12 bases not matched to a gene. CDR3 length: 15 residues. Germline V gene sequence: CDR1 SGHNT, CDR2 YYREEE (reference sequence). CDR3 nucleotides: TGTGCCAGCAAAGGACAGGGGGCGCGGGTATCCGGCTACACCTTC. This sequence encodes CASKGQGARVSGYTF.

This chain links TRBV28 with TRBJ2-1; 9 bases match TRBD2. Germline V gives CDR1 MDHEN, CDR2 SYDVKM. The CDR3 length is 15 residues. V gave up 6 bases and J gave up 0 bases; unmatched junction bases: 3. For the CDR3, the DNA is TGTGCCAGCAGATTTAGCGGGAGCTCCTACAATGAGCAGTTCTTC. Translation gives CASRFSGSSYNEQFF.

Details on this clone: Other DNA sequences in the sample encode the same CDR3. The chain has TRBV5-1 and TRBJ2-2; D is possibly TRBD2 (5 bases). The CDR3 is 15 residues long. Trimming shortened V by 1 base and J by 0 bases, and 7 bases separated the two germline ends. The germline V gene has CDR1 SGHRS and CDR2 YFSETQ. The CDR3 spells CASSLSGSNTGELFF. CDR3 DNA sequence: TGCGCCAGCAGCTTGAGCGGTTCGAACACCGGGGAGCTGTTTTTT. Filled out from reference TRBV5-1 and TRBJ2-2, the complete variable domain reads KAGVTQTPRYLIKTRGQQVTLSCSPISGHRSVSWYQQTPGQGLQFLFEYFSETQRNKGNFPGRFSGRQFSNSRSEMNVSTLELGDSALYLCASSLSGSNTGELFFGEGSRLTVL.

The rearrangement links TRBV5-1 to TRBJ1-1; no reliable D call. V shed 4 bases and J shed 1 base, with 11 bases lying between them. Germline values: CDR1 SGHRS, CDR2 YFSETQ. The CDR3 length is 14 residues. The CDR3 spells CASSQRPENTEAFF. The CDR3 coding sequence is TGCGCCAGCAGCCAACGACCTGAGAACACTGAAGCTTTCTTT.

The V gene is TRBV9, the J gene TRBJ2-1, with 7 bases that match TRBD1. This CDR3 region has 18 residues. Trimming at V came to 4 bases and at J to 0 bases, leaving 13 bases not matched to a gene. Germline CDR1 reads SGDLS; CDR2 reads YYNGEE. The chain's CDR3 is CASSYFTGDDSSYNEQFF. CDR3 coding DNA: TGTGCCAGCAGCTACTTTACAGGGGATGACAGCTCCTACAATGAGCAGTTCTTC.

The chain recombines TRBV30 with TRBJ1-1; TRBD1 matches 8 bases. V shed 5 bases, J shed 0 bases, and the junction held 2 bases outside the gene matches. This CDR3 is built from 13 residues. Germline loops: CDR1 GTSNPN, CDR2 SVGIG (reference sequence). The CDR3 DNA sequence: TGTGCCTGGTGGACAGGGATGAACACTGAAGCTTTCTTT. Protein product: CAWWTGMNTEAFF.

The chain joins TRBV18 to TRBJ2-2, with TRBD1 identical over 8 bases. The V segment lost 2 bases and the J segment 2 bases; nucleotides outside the gene matches: 4. The germline V gene encodes CDR1 KGHSH and CDR2 LQKENI. The length of the CDR3 is 16 residues. CDR3 sequence: CASSPFGQGNTGELFF. CDR3 coding DNA: TGTGCCAGCTCACCATTCGGACAGGGAAACACCGGGGAGCTGTTTTTT.

The J gene is TRBJ2-7, the V gene TRBV6-5, with 9 nucleotides matching TRBD2. V gave up 6 bases and J gave up 4 bases; unmatched junction bases: 7. This CDR3 is 14 amino acids long. The germline V gene has CDR1 MNHEY and CDR2 SVGAGI. As DNA, the CDR3 is TGTGCCAGCAGACAACGGACTAGCGTTTACGAGCAGTACTTC. Translating it yields CASRQRTSVYEQYF.

This clone was recorded once. The J gene is TRBJ1-1, the V gene TRBV6-5, with a possible D match to TRBD1 (6 bases). CDR3 length equals 13 residues. Germline-derived CDR1 and CDR2 are MNHEY and SVGAGI. Trimming stripped 4 bases from V and 1 base from J, with 7 bases between. The CDR3 sequence: CASSWGQNTEAFF. For the CDR3, the DNA is TGTGCCAGCAGTTGGGGACAGAACACTGAAGCTTTCTTT.

The chain has TRBV7-2 and TRBJ2-5; D is tentatively TRBD1 or TRBD2 (5 bases each). Between the trimmed V and J ends, which lost 2 bases and 1 base, there was a span of 17 bases. The germline CDR1 and CDR2 sequences are SGHTA and FQGNSA. This CDR3 has 17 amino acids. In DNA form, the CDR3 reads TGTGCCAGCAGCTTATTCCATCAGGGACGGATCCAAGAGACCCAGTACTTC. Residues: CASSLFHQGRIQETQYF.

The CDR3 DNA follows: TGTGCCAGCGGGGCCGGGGCGGTATACAATGAGCAGTTCTTC. The encoded protein is CASGAGAVYNEQFF. The rearrangement uses TRBV6-6 and TRBJ2-1, with D perhaps given as TRBD1 or TRBD2 (5 bases each). This CDR3 contains 14 residues. Germline lookup yields CDR1 MNHNY and CDR2 SVGAGI (reference sequence). Trimming cost V 8 bases and J 4 bases, with 15 bases left between them.

The genes are TRBV28 and TRBJ1-2; 8 bases map to TRBD1. V shed 7 bases, J shed 8 bases, and the junction held 6 bases outside the gene matches. The CDR3 loop spans 12 amino acids. CDR1 is MDHEN and CDR2 is SYDVKM in the germline V gene. CDR3: CASKLAGGGYTF. The CDR3, as DNA: TGTGCCAGCAAACTCGCAGGGGGCGGCTACACCTTC.

The V call is TRBV30, the J call TRBJ1-2; perhaps TRBD1 as D (6 bases). Trimming cost V 5 bases and J 8 bases, with 18 bases left between them. Looked up from germline, CDR1 is GTSNPN and CDR2 is SVGIG (reference sequence). CDR3 size: 13 residues. CDR3 amino acids: CAWGDLGAYGYTF. CDR3 in DNA: TGTGCCTGGGGGGATCTGGGGGCTTACGGCTACACCTTC.

J is TRBJ2-2 and V is TRBV5-1, with a tentative D call TRBD2 (5 bases). V was clipped by 5 bases and J by 4 bases, with 18 bases between them. Per germline, CDR1 SGHRS and CDR2 YFSETQ. The CDR3 is 16 amino acids. The CDR3: CASRGVTAGGTGELFF. CDR3 DNA sequence: TGCGCCAGCAGAGGCGTAACCGCTGGAGGCACCGGGGAGCTGTTTTTT.

The chain carries TRBV27 and TRBJ1-3; D not resolved. CDR1 and CDR2 (germline): MNHEY, SMNVEV (reference sequence). With 2 bases removed from V and 3 bases from J, the gap between germline ends came to 5 bases. This CDR3 contains 13 residues. The CDR3 coding sequence is TGTGCCAGCAGTTTAGCTAGTGGAAACACCATATATTTT. Its translation is CASSLASGNTIYF.

In its sample, this clone was seen once. The rearrangement uses TRBV30 and TRBJ1-2; TRBD1 aligns across 8 bases. Germline V lookup: CDR1 GTSNPN, CDR2 SVGIG (reference sequence). Germline trimming cut 2 bases from V and 0 bases from J; bases unmatched to any gene: 20. The CDR3 extends over 20 amino acids. The DNA of the CDR3 is TGTGCCTGGAGTAAAATCCAAATACTCAAAAACAGGGGGACTAACTATGGCTACACCTTC. This gives the protein CAWSKIQILKNRGTNYGYTF.